This paragraph reports one T cell receptor (beta chain). Per the authors' pipeline: Nucleated cell number was recorded as an estimate derived from reference gene primer amplification. Clones were sequenced by immunoSEQ multiplex PCR, and TCRdb holds only the in-frame ones, with some missing. That table supplies the V and J calls and clone size; D and trimming were determined from the DNA. There are roughly 700,000 clones in the sample; approximately 90% occur only once, and over 0.2% lies in the top ten. This CDR3 spans 13 amino acids. Germline CDR1 is MNHEY and CDR2 is SMNVEV (reference sequence). The V end lost 3 bases, the J end lost 5 bases, and 10 bases lay between the germline ends. The data are from a study of blood T cell repertoires in COVID-19. Study context: In each case, the material was cDNA or gDNA derived from T cells, B-cell-depleted T cells, or PBMCs.

This TCR derives from a young woman with acute or convalescent COVID-19. The rearrangement uses TRBV27 and TRBJ1-2; unclear D gene. Sequencing was performed on peripheral blood. CDR3 sequence (DNA): TGTGCCAGCAGTTTTAGCGTCCGGTATGGCTACACCTTC. This sequence encodes CASSFSVRYGYTF.